One TCR beta chain is described in this entry. Its antigen is unknown. It was with 60 Vbeta and 13 Jbeta primers that the PCR ran. Using immunoSEQ multiplex PCR, the repertoire was profiled, and TCRdb retains in-frame clones only, with some absent. This table holds about 150,000 clones, 80% to 90% found once. This specimen belongs to a study of cytomegalovirus exposure and HLA in healthy donors. General study points: Analysis was performed later, and it showed HLA-associated TCR beta chains to be more clonally expanded than equally common others. In a later analysis, productive TCRs from donors in an Asian-associated ancestry cluster reportedly carried fewer N-insertions than the cohort mean. In a later analysis, V- and J-gene trimming of beta chains associated with a DCLRE1C missense variant, replicated independently. The listing of 160 or so TCR beta chains classed them as cytomegalovirus-associated.

Trimming took off 1 base at V and 3 bases at J, with 11 bases between the two ends. The germline gives CDR1 SGHNT, CDR2 YENEEA. The CDR3 is 15 residues long. The receptor's source is a boy younger than 10 in good health and CMV-seronegative. This rearrangement joins TRBV11-3 to TRBJ2-3, with a weak D call TRBD2 (5 bases). Input material: PBMCs. CDR3 sequence (DNA): TGTGCCAGCAGCTTAGCCGCAAGGGAGACAGATACGCAGTATTTT. Protein sequence: CASSLAARETDTQYF.